These T cell receptor beta chains were read from a single sample in a study of metastatic and nonmetastatic thyroid tumors. TCRdb re-called the PCR reads with MiXCR. The table records under 20,000 clones, over 20% of them present only once. Sequencing used adjacent normal tissue. These receptors were collected from a female donor with papillary thyroid cancer or a benign thyroid nodule (not recorded which). Some clones in this sample may be carry-over from other donors' samples. CDR3s include the opening cysteine and the closing phenylalanine or tryptophan. Only part of the rows carry a size: once, few, many, or a class if the clone is expanded.

j_gene,abundance,v_gene,CDR3aa
TRBJ2-3,many,TRBV9,CASSVGQISTDTQYF
TRBJ2-5,-,TRBV27,CASSFGRGKETQYF
TRBJ2-7,-,TRBV12-3/TRBV12-4,CASSLRDRGYEQYF
TRBJ2-5,few,TRBV4-1,CASSQDPQMEVAQYF
TRBJ1-2,few,TRBV6-1,CASSEAGQGRYGYTF
TRBJ2-7,many,TRBV11-1,CASSLEDRLSYEQYF
TRBJ2-3,few,TRBV7-8,CASSLQGPDTQYF
TRBJ2-1,few,TRBV5-6,CASSRRLAGSYNEQFF
TRBJ2-1,medium-sized,TRBV11-3,CASSSYSGSVKDEQFF
TRBJ2-1,medium-sized,TRBV28,CASSDLVGGTRYNEQFF
TRBJ1-1,-,TRBV5-1,CASSFRDRANTEAFF
TRBJ1-6,few,TRBV27,CVSSSDFSKRSPLHF
TRBJ1-6,-,TRBV6-2/TRBV6-3,CASSYAGGQNSPLHF
TRBJ2-3,few,TRBV24-1,CATGRGTGDTQYF
TRBJ1-2,-,TRBV18,CASSWDRDGNYGYTF
TRBJ2-7,-,TRBV7-8,CASSPVGEELGEQYF
TRBJ2-1,few,TRBV12-3/TRBV12-4,CASNFRGGRHEQFF
TRBJ1-3,few,TRBV6-1,CASSDPRGMAGNTIYF
TRBJ2-1,medium-sized,TRBV7-9,CASSLGFGHNEQFF
TRBJ2-3,-,TRBV7-3,CASSTAATDTQYF
TRBJ1-1,-,TRBV7-7,CASSLTGPRTFF
TRBJ2-3,-,TRBV7-7,CASSQTSGGDTQYF
TRBJ2-2,few,TRBV12-3/TRBV12-4,CVSSLTANTLELFF
TRBJ1-2,-,TRBV6-6,CASSYSTIGTHRGGYTF
TRBJ2-1,many,TRBV19,CASSIGDYVQNEQFF
TRBJ2-1,medium-sized,TRBV12-3/TRBV12-4,CASSLGWQEQFF
TRBJ2-7,-,TRBV28,CASSLGGTPYEQYF
TRBJ2-2,-,TRBV12-3/TRBV12-4,CASSLNGASGNTGELFF
TRBJ2-7,-,TRBV9,CASSVEWGYEQYF
TRBJ2-2,-,TRBV7-9,CASSSRVAVDLFF
TRBJ2-7,-,TRBV30,CAWSSTTGEQYF
TRBJ1-5,medium-sized,TRBV19,CASRTGTGWDSNQPQHF
TRBJ1-1,-,TRBV27,CASSVYRAPEAFF
TRBJ2-2,once,TRBV7-3,CASSLTSTYGGELFF
TRBJ1-1,few,TRBV19,CASSTYTGGTEAFF
TRBJ1-2,-,TRBV7-9,CASSGQLDYGYTF
TRBJ1-4,-,TRBV27,CARRLRTGTNEKLLF
TRBJ2-3,many,TRBV9,CASSVADSTDTQYF
TRBJ2-7,-,TRBV11-2,CASSFRDSLSYEQYF
-,-,TRBV6-2/TRBV6-3,CASSYSGTGAQETQYF
TRBJ1-6,many,TRBV19,CASRRHGDSPLHF
TRBJ2-5,-,TRBV28,CASTHHGGSETQYF
TRBJ1-6,-,TRBV20-1,CSARVHREVSPLHF
TRBJ1-2,many,TRBV4-1,CASSQEDRLYGYTF
TRBJ1-1,-,TRBV5-1,CASSLRGNTEAFF
TRBJ2-4,-,TRBV20-1,CSARGTGKNIQYF
TRBJ1-2,medium-sized,TRBV5-1,CASSLAGQRVGYYGYTF